These 22 T cell receptor beta chains came from one sample sequenced in a study of response to subunit inactivated influenza vaccine (dated by TCRdb to between 2018 and 2020). The library was produced with RT-PCR. Instrument on record: Illumina HiSeq 2500. TCRdb trimmed public reads at Q25 via fastp, called clones via MiXCR and kept in-frame beta chains. Identical CDR3 protein sequences are pooled into one entry, listed with their most common genes and DNA. The sample contains about 540,000 distinct CDR3 sequences, about 14% of them found a single time. Roughly 11% of the sample is taken by the ten largest. This specimen consisted of PBMCs from blood, obtained 12 days after vaccination. All receptors derive from a man aged 45-65 years who received an inactivated influenza vaccine. Donor details come from another sample of the same person, matched by shared clones.

This rearrangement joins TRBV7-8 to TRBJ2-5; D gene uncertain. This CDR3 comprises 16 residues. The V end lost 1 base, the J end lost 1 base, and 13 bases lay between the germline ends. Germline loops: CDR1 SGHVS, CDR2 FQNEAQ. DNA of the CDR3: TGTGCCAGCAGCTTAGTTGACCCAAGACCCCAAGAGACCCAGTACTTC. Translation gives CASSLVDPRPQETQYF.

This clonotype was detected a few times. This chain connects TRBV10-3 to TRBJ1-5; TRBD1 agrees at 8 bases. The length of the CDR3 is 18 residues. Germline CDR1 is ENHRY and CDR2 is SYGVKD. V was pared by 2 bases and J by 4 bases, with 13 bases of the junction left unmatched. The CDR3 is CAISENFIDRGENQPQHF. In nucleotides, the CDR3 is TGTGCCATCAGTGAGAACTTTATTGACAGGGGCGAGAATCAGCCCCAGCATTTT.

In this sample, this clonotype turned up many times. V is TRBV15 and J is TRBJ1-2; D possibly corresponds to TRBD1 (6 bases). Deletions cut 9 bases from V and 0 bases from J, with 17 bases between. The CDR3 totals 15 residues. Per germline, CDR1 LNHNV and CDR2 YYDKDF (reference sequence). The DNA of the CDR3 is TGTGCCACAAGACAGGACATAGGATCTAACTATGGCTACACCTTC. It specifies CATRQDIGSNYGYTF. The full variable domain, rest sourced from reference TRBV15 and TRBJ1-2, is DAMVIQNPRYQVTQFGKPVTLSCSQTLNHNVMYWYQQKSSQAPKLLFHYYDKDFNNEADTPDNFQSRRPNTSFCFLDIRSPGLGDTAMYLCATRQDIGSNYGYTFGSGTRLTVV.

The V call is TRBV6-4, the J call TRBJ2-4, with D possibly being TRBD1 (5 bases). Germline CDR1 and CDR2: MRHNA and SNTAGT. Trimming pared 6 bases from V and 2 bases from J, leaving 23 bases between. The CDR3 extends over 18 amino acids. Written as DNA, the CDR3 is TGTGCCAGCAGACCAAATAAGAGACAGTCGAGAACCAAAAACATTCAGTACTTC. It specifies CASRPNKRQSRTKNIQYF.

This clonotype has a handful of counts. The gene calls are TRBV2 and TRBJ1-1, with D perhaps TRBD1 (6 bases). This CDR3 region has 13 residues. Between the trimmed V and J ends, which lost 7 bases and 0 bases, there was a span of 9 bases. Germline V lookup: CDR1 SNHLY, CDR2 FYNNEI. The CDR3 region has the DNA TGTGCCAGCATGGGGGGCCTGAACACTGAAGCTTTCTTT. It encodes CASMGGLNTEAFF.

This chain uses TRBV15 with TRBJ2-1, with 7 bases identical to TRBD2. The length of the CDR3 is 16 residues. Germline trimming cut 2 bases from V and 2 bases from J; bases unmatched to any gene: 6. CDR1 is LNHNV, CDR2 YYDKDF, per germline (reference sequence). CDR3 region: CATSRHASGTYNEQFF. The CDR3 bases are TGTGCCACCAGCAGACATGCTAGCGGAACCTACAATGAGCAGTTCTTC.

This clonotype was found a few times. The chain carries TRBV3-1 and TRBJ1-1; TRBD1 agrees at 7 bases. This CDR3 has 15 amino acids. J lost 1 base, V lost 4 bases, and 6 bases had no gene match. The germline V gene has CDR1 LGHDT and CDR2 YNNKEL (reference sequence). The CDR3: CASSLRGDRNTEAFF. Written as DNA, the CDR3 is TGTGCCAGCAGCCTTCGCGGGGACAGGAACACTGAAGCTTTCTTT.

The J gene is TRBJ2-7, the V gene TRBV5-6; tentatively, D is TRBD2 (6 bases). Trimming shortened V by 4 bases and J by 1 base, and 15 bases separated the two germline ends. Germline V lookup: CDR1 SGHDT, CDR2 YYEEEE. This CDR3 contains 15 residues. The DNA for the CDR3 is TGTGCCAGCAGCCCCCGGGAGTCTATATCCTACGAGCAGTACTTC. Translating gives CASSPRESISYEQYF.

This clonotype was found many times. The chain is built from TRBV6-5 and TRBJ1-1; 8 bases are a match to TRBD1. V gave up 0 bases and J gave up 0 bases; unmatched junction bases: 3. CDR3 length: 16 residues. Germline CDR1 is MNHEY and CDR2 is SVGAGI. The CDR3 nucleotides are TGTGCCAGCAGTTACTCGCCAGGGGGCTTGAACACTGAAGCTTTCTTT. Amino acid sequence: CASSYSPGGLNTEAFF.

This clonotype was seen only a few times. The CDR3 sequence is CSAPGPELYTQYF. CDR3 DNA: TGCAGTGCACCGGGACCAGAATTATATACGCAGTATTTT. The rearrangement uses TRBV20-1 and TRBJ2-3; D may match TRBD1 or TRBD2 (5 bases each). The CDR3 is made up of 13 amino acids. Trimming took 6 bases from V and 7 from J, leaving 17 bases between them. Germline CDR1 is DFQATT and CDR2 is SNEGSKA (reference sequence).

The rearrangement uses TRBV30 and TRBJ2-2; a weak D match, TRBD2 (5 bases). V lost 2 bases, J lost 7 bases, and 11 bases lay in between. Per germline, CDR1 GTSNPN and CDR2 SVGIG (reference sequence). CDR3 length equals 13 residues. CDR3 bases: TGTGCCTGGAGTCACGGGGAACTCGGGGAGCTGTTTTTT. It codes for CAWSHGELGELFF. Supplemented by reference TRBV30 and TRBJ2-2, the full variable domain reads SQTIHQWPATLVQPVGSPLSLECTVEGTSNPNLYWYRQAAGRGLQLLFYSVGIGQISSEVPQNLSASRPQDRQFILSSKKLLLSDSGFYLCAWSHGELGELFFGEGSRLTVL.

The V gene is TRBV15, the J gene TRBJ2-7, with TRBD1 matching over 9 bases. The CDR3 contains 14 residues. V dropped 5 bases and J dropped 1; count of bases not matched to a gene: 3. Germline CDR1 and CDR2: LNHNV and YYDKDF (reference sequence). In DNA form, the CDR3 reads TGTGCCACCAGCGGTGGACAGGGGTCCTACGAGCAGTACTTC. This gives the protein CATSGGQGSYEQYF.

This chain joins TRBV9 and TRBJ2-3; 15 bases match TRBD2. The CDR3 runs 18 residues. The germline CDR1 and CDR2 sequences are SGDLS and YYNGEE. With V trimmed by 4 bases and J by 0 bases, 6 bases remained unmatched. CDR3 bases: TGTGCCAGCAGCCTAGGACTAGCGGGAGGGACTAGCACAGATACGCAGTATTTT. Its translation: CASSLGLAGGTSTDTQYF. The full variable domain, in which reference TRBV9 and TRBJ2-3 provide the parts outside the CDR3, is DSGVTQTPKHLITATGQRVTLRCSPRSGDLSVYWYQQSLDQGLQFLIQYYNGEERAKGNILERFSAQQFPDLHSELNLSSLELGDSALYFCASSLGLAGGTSTDTQYFGPGTRLTVL.

V and J are TRBV4-2 and TRBJ1-2; 7 positions match TRBD1. The germline V gene encodes CDR1 LGHNA and CDR2 YNFKEQ. V trimming: 1 base; J trimming: 5 bases; junction bases outside the gene matches: 10. There are 16 residues in the CDR3. The CDR3 sequence: CASSQVTGKKEYGYTF. The DNA for the CDR3 is TGTGCCAGCAGCCAAGTGACAGGGAAGAAAGAATATGGCTACACCTTC.

The count of this clonotype is one. The chain joins TRBV6-5 to TRBJ2-5, with a weak D call TRBD1 (5 bases). The V end was cut by 0 bases, the J end by 7 bases, with 15 bases between. Germline CDR1 MNHEY, CDR2 SVGAGI. The CDR3 sequence is 15 residues long. For the CDR3, the DNA is TGTGCCAGCAGTTACTCGAAGACATCCCAGGGGACCCAGTACTTC. Amino acid sequence: CASSYSKTSQGTQYF.

In its sample, this clonotype was seen many times. V usage is TRBV12-3 or TRBV12-4 and J usage is TRBJ2-1; 12 positions agree with TRBD2. The J segment lost 6 bases and the V segment lost 3 bases, leaving 0 bases of the junction unmatched. The CDR3 contains 14 residues. As DNA, the CDR3 is TGTGCCAGCAGTTTGACTAGCGGGAGCAATGAGCAGTTCTTC. Protein sequence: CASSLTSGSNEQFF.

This clonotype was observed at least ten times. The V and J genes are TRBV5-1 and TRBJ2-5; possibly TRBD1 for D (5 bases). Germline loops: CDR1 SGHRS, CDR2 YFSETQ. CDR3 size: 13 residues. V dropped 2 bases and J dropped 0 bases, with 5 bases sitting between them. The DNA for the CDR3 is TGCGCCAGCAGCTTCAGGGACCAAGAGACCCAGTACTTC. It translates to CASSFRDQETQYF.

V usage is TRBV3-1 and J usage is TRBJ2-6; D not certain. V was pared by 1 base and J by 2 bases, with 6 bases between. The CDR3 extends over 15 amino acids. Germline V gene data show CDR1 as LGHDT and CDR2 as YNNKEL (reference sequence). The CDR3 is CASSQVPAGANVLTF. CDR3 sequence (DNA): TGTGCCAGCAGCCAAGTGCCCGCTGGGGCCAACGTCCTGACTTTC. Complete variable domain (other parts from reference TRBV3-1 and TRBJ2-6): DTAVSQTPKYLVTQMGNDKSIKCEQNLGHDTMYWYKQDSKKFLKIMFSYNNKELIINETVPNRFSPKSPDKAHLNLHINSLELGDSAVYFCASSQVPAGANVLTFGAGSRLTVL.

The chain is built from TRBV28 and TRBJ2-1, with 13 positions matching TRBD2. The CDR3 contains 17 residues. Germline loops: CDR1 MDHEN, CDR2 SYDVKM. The V gene end was trimmed by 7 bases and the J gene end by 0 bases; junction bases not matched to a gene: 6. The CDR3 DNA follows: TGTGCCAGCAACGGACTAGCGGGAGTGAGCTCCTACAATGAGCAGTTCTTC. Amino acid sequence: CASNGLAGVSSYNEQFF.

CDR3 residues: CASSIDGTTDTQYF. The CDR3, as DNA: TGTGCCAGTAGTATAGATGGGACGACAGATACGCAGTATTTT. This sequence joins TRBV19 and TRBJ2-3; either TRBD1 or TRBD2 may fit D (5 bases each). The CDR3 is 14 residues long. Trimming removed 0 bases at V and 3 bases at J, with 7 bases between. Germline loops: CDR1 LNHDA, CDR2 SQIVND (reference sequence).

In this sample, this clonotype turned up many times. The CDR3 DNA reads TGCGCCAGCAGCCAAGAACCGGGGACTCGTCTTTACACCGGGGAGCTGTTTTTT. Its translation is CASSQEPGTRLYTGELFF. The rearrangement uses TRBV4-3 and TRBJ2-2; TRBD2 might be the D (6 bases). Germline CDR1 is LGHNA and CDR2 is YSLEER. The CDR3 has 18 residues. With 0 bases removed from V and 3 bases from J, the gap between germline ends came to 17 bases.

This clonotype occurred many times. The chain links TRBV29-1 to TRBJ2-1, with 8 positions matching TRBD2. Per the germline V gene, CDR1 is SQVTM and CDR2 is ANQGSEA. This CDR3 is 15 amino acids long. Unmatched junction bases numbered 7, after V lost 3 bases and J lost 3 bases. CDR3 nucleotide sequence: TGCAGCGTTGATCCCCAACTAGCGGTCTACAATGAGCAGTTCTTC. This codes for CSVDPQLAVYNEQFF.